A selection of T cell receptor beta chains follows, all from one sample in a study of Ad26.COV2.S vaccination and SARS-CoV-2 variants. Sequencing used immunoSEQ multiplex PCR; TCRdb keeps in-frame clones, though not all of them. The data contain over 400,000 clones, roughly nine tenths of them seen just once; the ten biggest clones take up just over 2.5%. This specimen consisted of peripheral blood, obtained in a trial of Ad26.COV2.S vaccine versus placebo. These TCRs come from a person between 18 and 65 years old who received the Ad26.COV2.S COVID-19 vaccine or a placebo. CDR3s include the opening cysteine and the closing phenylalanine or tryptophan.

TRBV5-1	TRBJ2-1	CASSLGMTGWNNDEQFF
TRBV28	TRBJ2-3	CASTPPGSQGATDTQYF
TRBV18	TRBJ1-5	CASSPNGLFNQPQHF
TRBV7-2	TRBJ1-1	CASSLRALNTEAFF
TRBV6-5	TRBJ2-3	CASSRSDISTDTQYF
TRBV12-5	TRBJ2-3	CASGSTSGRARDTQYF
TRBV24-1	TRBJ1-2	CATSDARQGNYGYTF
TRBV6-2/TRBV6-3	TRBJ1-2	CASSTYSGYTF
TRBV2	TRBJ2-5	CASSWGPLGGETQYF
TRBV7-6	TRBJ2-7	CASSPHPGGGSYEQYF
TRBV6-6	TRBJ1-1	CASRGQGGTEAFF
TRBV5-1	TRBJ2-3	CATMKAGSTDTQYF
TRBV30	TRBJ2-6	CAWSTSTGANVLTF
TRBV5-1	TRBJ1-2	CASAETGQGDGYTF
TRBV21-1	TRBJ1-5	CASSWTGVDNQPQHF
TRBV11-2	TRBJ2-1	CASSSWGSGGSYNEQFF
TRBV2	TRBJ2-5	CASSEALQAGKETQYF
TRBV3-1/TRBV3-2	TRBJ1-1	CASSHTGTVNTEAFF
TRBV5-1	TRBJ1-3	CASSLETGNTIYF
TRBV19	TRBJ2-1	CASSIDAGTSGGGEQFF
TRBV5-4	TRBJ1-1	CASSLGGYPMNTEAFF
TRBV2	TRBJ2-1	CASSERWGAFVQFF
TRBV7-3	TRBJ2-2	CASSSGLARATGELFF
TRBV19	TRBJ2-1	CASSSLAGGPYNEQFF
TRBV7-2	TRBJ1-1	CASTSEWGNTEAFF
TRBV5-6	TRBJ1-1	CASSSGTKAFF
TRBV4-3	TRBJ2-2	CASRRLAGVNTGELFF
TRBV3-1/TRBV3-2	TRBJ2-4	CASSRGLAINIQYF
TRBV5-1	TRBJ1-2	CASDHEPTGECYGYTF
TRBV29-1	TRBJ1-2	CSVDDSYNYGYTF
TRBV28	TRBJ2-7	CASSFTGRSSYEQYF
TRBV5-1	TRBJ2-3	CASSLLSGRDTDTQYF
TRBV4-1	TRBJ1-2	CASSPRGGRGYGYTF
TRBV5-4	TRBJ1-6	CASRSSGTGYNSPLHF
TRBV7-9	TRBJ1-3	CASSLAGGNTIYF
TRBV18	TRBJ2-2	CASSRGQGITGELFF
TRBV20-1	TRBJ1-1	CSASDRRPGGTEAFF
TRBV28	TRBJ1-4	CASGRGGGWEKLFF
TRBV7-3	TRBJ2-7	CASSLASGTGAYEQYF
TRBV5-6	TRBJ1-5	CASSSPGGGQQLARTQHF
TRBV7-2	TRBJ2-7	CASMQGAGYEQYF
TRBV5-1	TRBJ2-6	CASSPSVSASGANVLTF
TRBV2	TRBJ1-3	CASSREIGRGNTIYF
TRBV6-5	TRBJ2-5	CAAYRQGGRTQYF
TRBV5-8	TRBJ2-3	CASSQSWGGTTDTQYF
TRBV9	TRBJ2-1	CASSGKGRANYNEQFF
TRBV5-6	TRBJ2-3	CASSLEGTDTQYF
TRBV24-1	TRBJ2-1	CATSDSGTGRRDQEEQFF
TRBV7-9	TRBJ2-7	CASSPRRGGEQYF
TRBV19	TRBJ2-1	CASELAGGTSNEQFF
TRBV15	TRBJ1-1	CATSRDRTYTEAFF
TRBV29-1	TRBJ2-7	CSVGRQDYEQYF
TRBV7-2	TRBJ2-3	CASSLAPPGGSWTDTQYF
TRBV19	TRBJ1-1	CASSTGTDTEAFF
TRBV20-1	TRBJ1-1	CSASVGVDTEAFF